This T cell receptor (beta chain) originates from a study of control samples from healthy donors and cancer patients. This table comes from immunoSEQ multiplex PCR, and its TCRdb copy is limited to in-frame clones, with some not included. The sample records about 15,000 clones, more than 75% being singletons. The CDR3 is 12 amino acids. Trimming took 5 bases from V and 7 from J, leaving 11 bases between them. The rearrangement joins TRBV12-3 or TRBV12-4 to TRBJ1-2; D is uncertain. Source material: PBMCs. The sequence derives from a woman in her 70s with colorectal cancer. CDR3 in amino acids: CASSRGLGGYTF. CDR3 coding DNA: TGTGCCAGCAGTCGGGGTTTGGGTGGCTACACCTTC.